This T cell receptor (beta chain) is from a study of tumor-infiltrating lymphocytes in primary liver carcinoma. Looking at the study overall: Stage T1-T3 N0M0 tumors spanned roughly 4 to 10 cm. Sample yields, roughly 3.5 to 7.5 million productive TCRbeta reads, were similar across the tissue types. Findings of the study overall: Blood's top-250-clone fraction was significantly lower than that of tumors (p = 0.039).

RNA and DNA were co-extracted from about 19-30 mg of unsorted bulk tissue. TCR beta cDNA was reverse-transcribed from roughly 520 ng of total RNA. The reaction used a constant-region primer and ProtoScript II reverse transcriptase. Slightly modified ARM-PCR served as the procedure for the TCR beta libraries. These libraries came from three rounds of nested multiplex PCR. TRBV1-TRBV30 forward primers paired with a C-beta reverse primer were used in the first two PCR rounds, which ran approximately 11 cycles each. One entry per CDR3 protein results from TCRdb running MiXCR on the multiplex PCR reads. The table has about 92,000 distinct CDR3 sequences, about 73% seen once. About this clonotype: Its antigen is as yet unknown. In this CDR3 the conserved last residue, phenylalanine or tryptophan, is missing, so a read error is likely.

Trimming removed 6 bases from V and 3 bases from J, with 20 bases in between. Germline V gene sequence: CDR1 SGHAT, CDR2 FQNNGV. The CDR3 runs 16 residues. The sample comprised tumor-adjacent normal liver tissue. This sequence joins TRBV11-2 and TRBJ2-5, with a tentative D call TRBD2 (6 bases). The clonotype originates from a man aged 40-55 years with primary liver carcinoma and hepatitis B virus infection. The CDR3: CASRSRDSAHKETQYS. In DNA, the CDR3 is TGTGCCAGCAGATCCAGGGACTCGGCCCATAAAGAGACCCAGTACTCC.